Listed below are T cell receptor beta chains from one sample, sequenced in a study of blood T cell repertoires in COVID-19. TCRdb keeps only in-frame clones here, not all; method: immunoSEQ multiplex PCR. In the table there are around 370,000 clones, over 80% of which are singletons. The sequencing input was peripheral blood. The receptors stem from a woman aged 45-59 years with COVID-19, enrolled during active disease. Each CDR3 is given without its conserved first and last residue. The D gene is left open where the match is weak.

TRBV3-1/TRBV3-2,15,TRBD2,ASSQDRGLAYHNEQF
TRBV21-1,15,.,ASSKFGGTADTGELF
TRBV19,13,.,ASSDQGIARETQY
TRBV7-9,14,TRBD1,ASSRQGGRNTDTQY
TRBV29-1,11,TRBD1,SVVVQGDTEAF
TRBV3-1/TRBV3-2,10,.,ASSQDSQTQY
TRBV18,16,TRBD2,ASSPRLAGGPVQETQY
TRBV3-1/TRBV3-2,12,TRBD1,ASSQTGERETQY
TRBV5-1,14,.,ASSLGQYSGANVLT
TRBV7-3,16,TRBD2,ASSRKAGTSEYSDTQY
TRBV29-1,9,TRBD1,SVDRGHEQY
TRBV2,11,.,ASSGQPSYEQY
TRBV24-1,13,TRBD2,ATSASGRPLDEQY
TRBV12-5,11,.,ASGLRENTEAF
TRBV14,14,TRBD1,ASSQFTGGLSYEQY
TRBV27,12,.,ASRLTGLYNEQF
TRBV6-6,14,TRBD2,ASSFWAGGNTDTQY
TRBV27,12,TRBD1,ASSLTGVGNTIY
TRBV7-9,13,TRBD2,ASSRSAGVYNEQF
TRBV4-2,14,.,ASSQDPADLSYEQY
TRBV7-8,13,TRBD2,ASGETSAIGDTQY
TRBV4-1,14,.,ASSQATSLANYGYT
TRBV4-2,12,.,ASSQVSKNTEAF
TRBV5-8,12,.,ASSVRGWTDTQY
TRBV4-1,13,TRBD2,ASSQEGGRGDTQY
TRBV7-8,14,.,ASSLVLTGGYNEQF
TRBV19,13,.,ASSTTGTSTYEQY